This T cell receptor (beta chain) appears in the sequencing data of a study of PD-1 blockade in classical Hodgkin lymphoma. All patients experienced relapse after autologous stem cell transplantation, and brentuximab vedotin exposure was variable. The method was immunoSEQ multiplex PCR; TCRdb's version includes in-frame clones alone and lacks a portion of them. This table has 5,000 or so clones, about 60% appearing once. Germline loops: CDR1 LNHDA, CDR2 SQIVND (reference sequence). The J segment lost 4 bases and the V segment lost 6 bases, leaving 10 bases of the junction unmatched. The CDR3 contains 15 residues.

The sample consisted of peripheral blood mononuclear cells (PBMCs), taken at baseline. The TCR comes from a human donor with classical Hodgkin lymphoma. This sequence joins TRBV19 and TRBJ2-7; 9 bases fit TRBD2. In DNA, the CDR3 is TGTGCCAGTAGCCCCACTAGCGGGTTAACATACGAGCAGTACTTC. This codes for CASSPTSGLTYEQYF.